One sample yielded the 26 T cell receptor beta chains listed below, sequenced in a study of blood T cell repertoires in COVID-19. Libraries were prepared by immunoSEQ multiplex PCR; TCRdb keeps only in-frame clonotypes and omits some of them. The sample carries some 340,000 clones, about 90% recorded once. The sample was PBMCs or T cells enriched from blood (not recorded which). These receptors all come from a woman aged 25 to 39 who had recovered from COVID-19.

V and J are TRBV9 and TRBJ1-5; 10 bases match TRBD1. Unmatched junction bases numbered 3, after V lost 4 bases and J lost 2 bases. Germline V lookup: CDR1 SGDLS, CDR2 YYNGEE. The CDR3 spans 15 residues. The CDR3 protein is CASSRTGGGNQPQHF. The CDR3, as DNA: TGTGCCAGCAGCCGGACAGGGGGTGGCAATCAGCCCCAGCATTTT.

The CDR3 bases are TGTGCCAGCAGCCGACAGGGGGCGAGCACTGAAGCTTTCTTT. It is translated as CASSRQGASTEAFF. The genes are TRBV6-6 and TRBJ1-1; 10 bases map to TRBD1. The CDR3 has 14 residues. CDR1 is MNHNY and CDR2 is SVGAGI in the germline V gene (reference sequence). With V trimmed by 6 bases and J by 4 bases, 5 bases remained unmatched.

This chain links TRBV11-2 with TRBJ1-2; D unresolved. Trimming cost V 4 bases and J 5 bases, with 17 bases left between them. CDR1 SGHAT and CDR2 FQNNGV come from the germline V gene. This CDR3 is built from 15 residues. The CDR3 protein is CASSSWNTDEYGYTF. Written as DNA, the CDR3 is TGTGCCAGCAGCTCCTGGAACACAGATGAGTATGGCTACACCTTC.

CDR3 coding DNA: TGTGCCAGCAGTGACCGGGACAGGGGCACCGGGGAGCTGTTTTTT. Protein product: CASSDRDRGTGELFF. The chain couples TRBV2 to TRBJ2-2; 10 nucleotides match TRBD1. CDR1 and CDR2 from the germline V gene are SNHLY and FYNNEI. The J segment lost 4 bases and the V segment lost 3 bases, leaving 2 bases of the junction unmatched. The CDR3 consists of 15 residues.

This clone was counted once. This rearrangement joins TRBV19 to TRBJ1-2; 12 bases align to TRBD1. Unmatched junction bases numbered 14, after V lost 5 bases and J lost 7 bases. The length of the CDR3 is 17 residues. Germline V lookup: CDR1 LNHDA, CDR2 SQIVND (reference sequence). CDR3 sequence reads: CASSPTWGGQGASGYTF. CDR3 sequence (DNA): TGTGCCAGTAGTCCGACTTGGGGGGGACAGGGGGCGTCTGGCTACACCTTC.

The J gene is TRBJ1-4, the V gene TRBV12-3 or TRBV12-4; D is unresolved. V lost 10 bases to trimming and J lost 8 bases, with 17 bases between them. The CDR3 totals 13 residues. The CDR3 nucleotides are TGTGCCACCGCACCCCTCGTTACAGAAAAACTGTTTTTT. Encoded protein: CATAPLVTEKLFF.

The V and J genes are TRBV5-8 and TRBJ1-4; 7 nucleotides match TRBD1. CDR1 is SGHTS and CDR2 is YDEGEE in the germline V gene. Trimming took 2 bases from V and 0 from J; bases not matched to a gene: 13. CDR3 length: 19 residues. CDR3 nucleotide sequence: TGTGCCAGCAGCTTCTCACAGGGGCCCTCGTTTGCAACTAATGAAAAACTGTTTTTT. It specifies CASSFSQGPSFATNEKLFF.

The rearrangement uses TRBV5-1 and TRBJ1-1; D is unclear. Germline V lookup: CDR1 SGHRS, CDR2 YFSETQ. The ends were cut back, 4 bases at V and 1 base at J, with 11 bases in the middle. This CDR3 has 14 amino acids. CDR3 coding DNA: TGCGCCAGCAGCGTACTTAGTGGGAACACTGAAGCTTTCTTT. The encoded protein is CASSVLSGNTEAFF.

The gene calls are TRBV28 and TRBJ2-2; 10 bases match TRBD1. The CDR3 consists of 17 residues. The germline gives CDR1 MDHEN, CDR2 SYDVKM. The V and J ends lost 7 bases and 0 bases, in that order; junction bases with no gene match: 8. The CDR3 nucleotides are TGTGCCAGCAACCCGGGACAGGGGAGGCCGAACACCGGGGAGCTGTTTTTT. Translating it yields CASNPGQGRPNTGELFF.

CDR3 DNA: TGTGCCACCAGCAGAGGGCAGGGACAGGGTTTGCAGCCCCAGCATTTT. Protein sequence: CATSRGQGQGLQPQHF. The chain has TRBV15 and TRBJ1-5, with TRBD1 matching over 9 bases. The CDR3 is made up of 16 amino acids. CDR1 is LNHNV and CDR2 is YYDKDF in the germline V gene (reference sequence). J was trimmed by 7 bases and V by 1 base; bases with no gene match: 8. The full variable domain, with the rest looked up from reference TRBV15 and TRBJ1-5, is DAMVIQNPRYQVTQFGKPVTLSCSQTLNHNVMYWYQQKSSQAPKLLFHYYDKDFNNEADTPDNFQSRRPNTSFCFLDIRSPGLGDTAMYLCATSRGQGQGLQPQHFGDGTRLSIL.

This clone showed up just once. The chain has TRBV10-1 and TRBJ2-2; TRBD1 might be the D (5 bases). The V gene's germline CDR1 is WNHNN and CDR2 SYGVQD (reference sequence). V was pared by 2 bases and J by 2 bases, with 9 bases between. The CDR3 has 15 residues. The CDR3 sequence is CASSEGATNTGELFF. As DNA, the CDR3 is TGCGCCAGCAGTGAGGGGGCGACAAACACCGGGGAGCTGTTTTTT.

The chain combines TRBV5-1 with TRBJ1-1; D ambiguous. From germline, CDR1 is SGHRS and CDR2 YFSETQ. CDR3 length equals 15 residues. V was shortened by 4 bases and J by 0 bases, with 13 bases between the two germline ends. CDR3 amino acids: CASSLRTGLNTEAFF. In DNA form, the CDR3 reads TGCGCCAGCAGCCTTAGGACTGGTTTGAACACTGAAGCTTTCTTT.

The chain couples TRBV3-1 (or the pseudogene TRBV3-2) to TRBJ1-2, with TRBD1 as a possible D gene (6 bases). The CDR3 consists of 13 residues. The V gene's germline CDR1 is LGHDT and CDR2 YNNKEL (reference sequence). V gave up 0 bases and J gave up 7 bases, with 9 bases separating them. CDR3 loop: CASSQEGAGGYTF. DNA of the CDR3: TGTGCCAGCAGCCAAGAGGGGGCAGGTGGCTACACCTTC.

The chain has TRBV4-2 and TRBJ2-7; 11 positions match TRBD2. The V gene end was trimmed by 0 bases and the J gene end by 8 bases; junction bases not matched to a gene: 9. The CDR3 spans 16 residues. Per the germline V gene, CDR1 is LGHNA and CDR2 is YNFKEQ. Written as DNA, the CDR3 is TGTGCCAGCAGCCAAGATAATCTAGCGGGGGGTGGAAAGCAGTACTTC. It encodes CASSQDNLAGGGKQYF.

A few counts support this clone. The J gene is TRBJ1-3, the V gene TRBV2; a possible D gene is TRBD1 (5 bases). The CDR3 sequence is 14 residues long. Germline assignment: CDR1 SNHLY and CDR2 FYNNEI. V shed 4 bases and J shed 2 bases, with 9 bases lying between them. DNA for the CDR3: TGTGCCAGCAGTGTCGACAGACCTGGAAACACCATATATTTT. Its translation: CASSVDRPGNTIYF.

This clone is a singleton in its sample. CDR3 sequence: CASSAATGGYDEQFF. CDR3 coding DNA: TGTGCCAGCAGTGCCGCCACGGGGGGGTATGATGAGCAGTTCTTC. The V call is TRBV6-4, the J call TRBJ2-1, with TRBD2 identical over 8 bases. CDR3 size: 15 residues. The V and J ends lost 4 bases and 8 bases, in that order; junction bases with no gene match: 10. Germline V lookup: CDR1 MRHNA, CDR2 SNTAGT.

The chain recombines TRBV28 with TRBJ1-2; no firm D call. The V end was cut by 7 bases, the J end by 4 bases, with 13 bases between. CDR1 is MDHEN, CDR2 SYDVKM, per germline. CDR3 size: 13 residues. Written as DNA, the CDR3 is TGTGCCAGCACCGTATTAGAGAGCTATGGCTACACCTTC. It specifies CASTVLESYGYTF.

CDR3 amino acids: CSAAGRNTEAFF. The CDR3 DNA is TGCAGCGCCGCGGGGAGGAACACTGAAGCTTTCTTT. The chain uses TRBV29-1 and TRBJ1-1; D gene ambiguous. CDR3 length: 12 residues. Trimming cost V 7 bases and J 1 base, with 10 bases left between them. The germline CDR1 and CDR2 sequences are SQVTM and ANQGSEA.

This clone was seen just once. This sequence joins TRBV6-5 and TRBJ1-6; D may be TRBD1 (5 bases). The CDR3 runs 12 residues. The germline gives CDR1 MNHEY, CDR2 SVGAGI. V was shortened by 6 bases and J by 9 bases, with 9 bases between the two germline ends. The CDR3 nucleotides are TGTGCCAGCAGCGGGGGGACTTCACCCCTCCACTTT. This translates into CASSGGTSPLHF.

The gene calls are TRBV9 and TRBJ2-2; D ambiguous. V was clipped by 0 bases and J by 0 bases, with 9 bases between them. CDR1 is SGDLS, CDR2 YYNGEE, per germline. This CDR3 has 16 residues. The CDR3 bases are TGTGCCAGCAGCGTAGCCCGCGCCTCGAACACCGGGGAGCTGTTTTTT. Encoded protein: CASSVARASNTGELFF. The whole variable domain, remainder taken from reference TRBV9 and TRBJ2-2, is DSGVTQTPKHLITATGQRVTLRCSPRSGDLSVYWYQQSLDQGLQFLIQYYNGEERAKGNILERFSAQQFPDLHSELNLSSLELGDSALYFCASSVARASNTGELFFGEGSRLTVL.

The chain couples TRBV4-1 to TRBJ2-2; unclear D gene. Per the germline V gene, CDR1 is MGHRA and CDR2 is YSYEKL. The CDR3 length is 13 residues. The ends were cut back, 3 bases at V and 6 bases at J, with 8 bases in the middle. As DNA, the CDR3 is TGCGCCAGCAGCCACCTAGAGGCCGGGGAGCTGTTTTTT. Amino acid sequence: CASSHLEAGELFF.

The chain recombines TRBV6-5 with TRBJ1-2; 9 bases are a match to TRBD1. The CDR3 runs to 13 residues. Per germline, CDR1 MNHEY and CDR2 SVGAGI. Losses at the gene ends were 6 bases for V and 6 bases for J; bases not matched to a gene: 5. CDR3 nucleotide sequence: TGTGCCAGCAGAAGGGACAGGGAGGATGGCTACACCTTC. Translation: CASRRDREDGYTF.

V gene TRBV7-2 combines with J gene TRBJ1-5; no clear D gene. Germline-derived CDR1 and CDR2 are SGHTA and FQGNSA. The CDR3 has 14 amino acids. Trimming took off 1 base at V and 7 bases at J, with 11 bases between the two ends. This CDR3 reads CASSLGLAGQPQHF. The CDR3 DNA reads as TGTGCCAGCAGCTTAGGACTGGCGGGGCAGCCCCAGCATTTT.

The CDR3 DNA is TGTGCCAGTAGTATAAGTACAGGGAGAAATTCACCCCTCCACTTT. Protein: CASSISTGRNSPLHF. This chain links TRBV19 with TRBJ1-6; tentative D call: TRBD1 (6 bases). V shed 2 bases and J shed 7 bases, with 12 bases lying between them. Germline V CDR1 and CDR2: LNHDA, SQIVND (reference sequence). The CDR3 runs to 15 residues.

This rearrangement joins TRBV3-1 (or the pseudogene TRBV3-2) to TRBJ1-6; D is uncertain. The CDR3 spans 15 residues. Trimming left V 0 bases short and J 7 bases short, with 10 bases between. The germline gives CDR1 LGHDT, CDR2 YNNKEL (reference sequence). In DNA form, the CDR3 reads TGTGCCAGCAGCCAAGATTTGGGGAGGAATTCACCCCTCCACTTT. Its translation: CASSQDLGRNSPLHF.

The CDR3 protein is CASSYSQVPEAFF. The CDR3 nucleotides read TGTGCCAGCAGTTACTCCCAGGTCCCTGAAGCTTTCTTT. The gene calls are TRBV6-6 and TRBJ1-1; no definite D call. The length of the CDR3 is 13 residues. V lost 0 bases and J lost 6, with 8 bases in between. Germline values: CDR1 MNHNY, CDR2 SVGAGI (reference sequence).